This T cell receptor (beta chain) was recovered during a study of cytomegalovirus exposure and HLA in healthy donors. Notes on the study in general: An analysis was carried out later, and it reportedly showed fewer N-insertions in an Asian-associated ancestry cluster than the approximately 610-donor mean.

Germline lookup yields CDR1 LNHNV and CDR2 YYDKDF (reference sequence). The CDR3 spans 17 residues. J gave up 3 bases and V 0 bases, and 8 bases lay outside the gene matches. The count of this clone is one. Its specificity is unknown. PCR amplification relied on 60 Vbeta primers (plus 13 Jbeta primers). Measured with immunoSEQ multiplex PCR; TCRdb has only the in-frame clones, and not every one. The repertoire includes 70,000 to 100,000 clones, 80% of them detected once, and about 32% sits in the top ten. Material: PBMCs. This clonotype originated in a man aged 45-65 years in good health and CMV-seropositive. The rearrangement uses TRBV15 and TRBJ2-1; TRBD2 aligns across 7 bases. The CDR3 coding sequence is TGTGCCACCAGCAGAGATAGGCGGCTAGCGGACTACAATGAGCAGTTCTTC. Its protein is CATSRDRRLADYNEQFF. Using reference TRBV15 and TRBJ2-1 for the parts outside the CDR3, the full variable domain is DAMVIQNPRYQVTQFGKPVTLSCSQTLNHNVMYWYQQKSSQAPKLLFHYYDKDFNNEADTPDNFQSRRPNTSFCFLDIRSPGLGDTAMYLCATSRDRRLADYNEQFFGPGTRLTVL.